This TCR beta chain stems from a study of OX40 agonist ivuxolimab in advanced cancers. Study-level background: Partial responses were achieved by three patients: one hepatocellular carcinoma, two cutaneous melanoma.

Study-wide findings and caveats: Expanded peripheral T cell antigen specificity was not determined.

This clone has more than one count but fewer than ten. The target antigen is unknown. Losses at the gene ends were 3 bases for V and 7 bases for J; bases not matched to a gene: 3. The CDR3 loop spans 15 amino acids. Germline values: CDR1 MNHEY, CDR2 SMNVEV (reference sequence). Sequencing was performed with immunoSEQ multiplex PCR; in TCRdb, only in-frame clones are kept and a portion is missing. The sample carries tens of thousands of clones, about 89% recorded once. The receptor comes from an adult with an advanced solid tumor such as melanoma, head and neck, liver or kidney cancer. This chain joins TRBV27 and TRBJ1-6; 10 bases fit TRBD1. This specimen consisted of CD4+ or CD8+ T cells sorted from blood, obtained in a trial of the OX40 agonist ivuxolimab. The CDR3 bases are TGTGCCAGCAGTTTTGAGGGACAGGGGAATTCACCCCTCCACTTT. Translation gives CASSFEGQGNSPLHF.